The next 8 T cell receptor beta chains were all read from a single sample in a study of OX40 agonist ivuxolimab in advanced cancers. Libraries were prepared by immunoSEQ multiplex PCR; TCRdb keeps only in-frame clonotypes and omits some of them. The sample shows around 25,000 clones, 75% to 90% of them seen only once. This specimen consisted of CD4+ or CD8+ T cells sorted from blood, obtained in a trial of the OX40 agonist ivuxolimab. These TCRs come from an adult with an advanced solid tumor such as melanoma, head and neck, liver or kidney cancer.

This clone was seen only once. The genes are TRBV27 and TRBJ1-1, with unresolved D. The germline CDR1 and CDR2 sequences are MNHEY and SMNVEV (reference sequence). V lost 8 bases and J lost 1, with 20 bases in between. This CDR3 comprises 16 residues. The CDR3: CASSRGGEWTNTEAFF. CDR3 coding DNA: TGTGCCAGCTCCCGGGGTGGGGAATGGACGAACACTGAAGCTTTCTTT.

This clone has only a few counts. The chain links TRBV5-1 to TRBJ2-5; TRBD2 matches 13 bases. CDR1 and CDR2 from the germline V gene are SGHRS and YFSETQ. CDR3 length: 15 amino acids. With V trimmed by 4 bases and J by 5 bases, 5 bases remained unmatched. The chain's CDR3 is CASSLGTSGVETQYF. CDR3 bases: TGCGCCAGCAGCCTGGGGACTAGCGGGGTGGAGACCCAGTACTTC.

CDR3 coding DNA: TGCGCCAGCAGCTTCCAGGGCACCGGGGAGCTGTTTTTT. Translated: CASSFQGTGELFF. The chain uses TRBV5-1 and TRBJ2-2; D possibly corresponds to TRBD1 (5 bases). The germline gives CDR1 SGHRS, CDR2 YFSETQ. Trimming left V 2 bases short and J 4 bases short, with 6 bases between. CDR3 size: 13 residues.

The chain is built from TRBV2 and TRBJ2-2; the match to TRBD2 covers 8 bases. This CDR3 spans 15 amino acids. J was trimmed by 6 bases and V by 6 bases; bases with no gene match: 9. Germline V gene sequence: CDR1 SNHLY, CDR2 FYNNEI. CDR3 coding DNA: TGTGCCAGCAGGCAGCCGCTAGCGGGTGCCGGGGAGCTGTTTTTT. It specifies CASRQPLAGAGELFF.

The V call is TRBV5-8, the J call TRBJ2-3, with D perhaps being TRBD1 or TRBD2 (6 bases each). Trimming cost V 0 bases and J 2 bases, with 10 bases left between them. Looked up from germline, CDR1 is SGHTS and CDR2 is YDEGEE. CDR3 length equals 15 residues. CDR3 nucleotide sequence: TGTGCCAGCAGCTTGGGGGGGGCGAACACAGATACGCAGTATTTT. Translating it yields CASSLGGANTDTQYF.

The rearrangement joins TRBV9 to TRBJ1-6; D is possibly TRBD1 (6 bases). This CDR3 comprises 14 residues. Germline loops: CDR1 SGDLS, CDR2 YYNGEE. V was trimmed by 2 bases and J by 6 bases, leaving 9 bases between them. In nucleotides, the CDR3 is TGTGCCAGCAGCGTTTTACAGGGTAATTCACCCCTCCACTTT. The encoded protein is CASSVLQGNSPLHF.

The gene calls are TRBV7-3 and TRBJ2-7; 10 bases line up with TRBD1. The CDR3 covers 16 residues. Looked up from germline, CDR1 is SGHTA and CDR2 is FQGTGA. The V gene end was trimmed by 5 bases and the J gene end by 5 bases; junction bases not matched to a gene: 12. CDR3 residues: CASSVRDRGLLNEQYF. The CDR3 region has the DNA TGTGCCAGCAGCGTCAGGGACAGGGGTTTGCTTAACGAGCAGTACTTC.

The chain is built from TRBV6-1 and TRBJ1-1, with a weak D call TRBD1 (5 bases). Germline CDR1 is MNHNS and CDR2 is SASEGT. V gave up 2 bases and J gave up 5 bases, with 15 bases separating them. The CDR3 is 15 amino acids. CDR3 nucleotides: TGTGCCAGCAGTGAAAGGCAGGGTCGTTGGACTGAAGCTTTCTTT. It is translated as CASSERQGRWTEAFF.